The next 12 T cell receptor beta chains were all read from a single sample in a study of shared T cell receptors in the human thymus. The method was immunoSEQ multiplex PCR; TCRdb's version includes in-frame clones alone and lacks a portion of them. In the table there are about 500,000 clones, around three quarters of which are singletons. These records were also assigned to another study, of human thymus T cells.

The sample taken for sequencing was thymocytes. Receptor source: a boy younger than two with a congenital heart defect.

Worth noting for this clone: The germline gene is not matched at one end of the junction; a read error may be the cause. V and J are TRBV6-4 and TRBJ2-4, with D possibly being TRBD2 (5 bases). The CDR3 covers 9 residues. In germline, CDR1 is MRHNA, CDR2 SNTAGT. The CDR3 spells CASSLTGIF. The CDR3, as DNA: TGTGCCAGCAGCCTAACGGGGATCTTC.

This chain connects TRBV6-6 to TRBJ2-5, with D unclear. Trimming shortened V by 3 bases and J by 11 bases, and 16 bases separated the two germline ends. The V gene's germline CDR1 is MNHNY and CDR2 SVGAGI (reference sequence). The CDR3 has 13 residues. The CDR3 loop reads CASSYNSPTEQYF. The CDR3 DNA reads TGTGCCAGCAGTTATAACAGTCCTACAGAGCAGTACTTC.

This clone has a handful of counts. The rearrangement uses TRBV19 and TRBJ2-7, with D tentatively TRBD1 (5 bases). This CDR3 has 14 amino acids. Trimming shortened V by 4 bases and J by 5 bases, and 15 bases separated the two germline ends. Germline CDR1 reads LNHDA; CDR2 reads SQIVND (reference sequence). Here the CDR3 DNA reads TGTGCCAGTAGTAGCTCACCCCAGGGTAACGAGCAGTACTTC. Protein product: CASSSSPQGNEQYF.

The genes are TRBV6-1 and TRBJ2-1, with TRBD1 matching 8 bases. The germline gives CDR1 MNHNS, CDR2 SASEGT. V gave up 10 bases and J gave up 3 bases; unmatched junction bases: 8. The CDR3 length is 14 residues. CDR3 bases: TGTGCCATCTCCAGGGGGCCCTTCTACAATGAGCAGTTCTTC. Protein product: CAISRGPFYNEQFF.

This rearrangement joins TRBV19 to TRBJ2-3, with 11 bases matching TRBD2. Losses at the gene ends were 5 bases for V and 6 bases for J; bases not matched to a gene: 10. Germline CDR1 LNHDA, CDR2 SQIVND (reference sequence). There are 16 residues in the CDR3. CDR3 in DNA: TGTGCCAGTAGTTTCCGACGGACTAGCGGGTATGATACGCAGTATTTT. This gives the protein CASSFRRTSGYDTQYF.

The chain couples TRBV29-1 to TRBJ1-1, with 11 bases matching TRBD1. The CDR3 loop spans 17 amino acids. Germline lookup yields CDR1 SQVTM and CDR2 ANQGSEA. The J segment lost 3 bases and the V segment lost 1 base, leaving 10 bases of the junction unmatched. Written as DNA, the CDR3 is TGCAGCGTTGAAGGGGGACAGGGGGGGATCATGGACACTGAAGCTTTCTTT. The encoded protein is CSVEGGQGGIMDTEAFF.

This chain uses TRBV5-1 with TRBJ1-2, with 9 bases identical to TRBD1. The ends lost 7 bases at V and 2 bases at J; junction bases unmatched: 9. Germline assignment: CDR1 SGHRS and CDR2 YFSETQ. CDR3 length: 15 residues. The CDR3 coding sequence is TGCGCCAGCTCCCGGGACAGGGCTGGGAACTATGGCTACACCTTC. This sequence encodes CASSRDRAGNYGYTF.

The J gene is TRBJ2-1, the V gene TRBV4-2, with 12 bases lining up with TRBD2. The germline V gene encodes CDR1 LGHNA and CDR2 YNFKEQ. The CDR3 contains 19 residues. V was pared by 1 base and J by 6 bases, with 13 bases of the junction left unmatched. The CDR3 coding sequence is TGTGCCAGCAGCCAAGGGGGGAGACTAACTAGCGGGAGGCTCAATGAGCAGTTCTTC. Translated: CASSQGGRLTSGRLNEQFF.

The chain couples TRBV4-3 to TRBJ2-3; 8 positions match TRBD1. CDR1 is LGHNA, CDR2 YSLEER, per germline. Trimming took 1 base from V and 11 from J; bases not matched to a gene: 8. This CDR3 has 14 amino acids. The CDR3 is CASSQARDRKGQYF. As DNA, the CDR3 is TGCGCCAGCAGCCAAGCCCGGGACAGGAAAGGGCAGTATTTT.

This sequence joins TRBV10-3 and TRBJ2-1; D perhaps matches TRBD2 (5 bases). Germline V lookup: CDR1 ENHRY, CDR2 SYGVKD. Trimming shortened V by 2 bases and J by 9 bases, and 14 bases separated the two germline ends. The CDR3 contains 14 residues. The CDR3 spells CAISEAGSSPEQFF. The DNA of the CDR3 is TGTGCCATCAGTGAGGCGGGCAGCTCGCCTGAGCAGTTCTTC.

The rearrangement uses TRBV28 and TRBJ1-5, with D perhaps matching TRBD1 (6 bases). V was trimmed by 6 bases and J by 2 bases, leaving 11 bases between them. Germline-derived CDR1 and CDR2 are MDHEN and SYDVKM. The CDR3 is 14 amino acids. CDR3 nucleotides: TGTGCCAGCAGCACCCGGACAGGCAATCAGCCCCAGCATTTT. It translates to CASSTRTGNQPQHF.

The rearrangement joins TRBV10-1 to TRBJ2-1; 9 nucleotides line up with TRBD1. The V gene end was trimmed by 5 bases and the J gene end by 0 bases; junction bases not matched to a gene: 5. Germline-derived CDR1 and CDR2 are WNHNN and SYGVQD (reference sequence). The CDR3 extends over 16 amino acids. Written as DNA, the CDR3 is TGCGCCAGCAGTTACAGGGGGCATAGCTCCTACAATGAGCAGTTCTTC. It translates to CASSYRGHSSYNEQFF.